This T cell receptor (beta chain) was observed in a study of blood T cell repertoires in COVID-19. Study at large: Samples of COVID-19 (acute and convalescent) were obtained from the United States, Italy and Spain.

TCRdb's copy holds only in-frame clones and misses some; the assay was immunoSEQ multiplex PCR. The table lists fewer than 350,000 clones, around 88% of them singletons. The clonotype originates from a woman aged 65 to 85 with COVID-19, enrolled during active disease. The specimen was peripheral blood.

CDR3 sequence: CAISERGGENTIYF. The DNA of the CDR3 is TGTGCCATCAGTGAACGAGGGGGAGAAAACACCATATATTTT. The chain joins TRBV10-3 to TRBJ1-3, with a possible D match to TRBD1 (6 bases). V was trimmed by 3 bases and J by 6 bases, leaving 12 bases between them. The CDR3 sequence is 14 residues long. Germline-derived CDR1 and CDR2 are ENHRY and SYGVKD.